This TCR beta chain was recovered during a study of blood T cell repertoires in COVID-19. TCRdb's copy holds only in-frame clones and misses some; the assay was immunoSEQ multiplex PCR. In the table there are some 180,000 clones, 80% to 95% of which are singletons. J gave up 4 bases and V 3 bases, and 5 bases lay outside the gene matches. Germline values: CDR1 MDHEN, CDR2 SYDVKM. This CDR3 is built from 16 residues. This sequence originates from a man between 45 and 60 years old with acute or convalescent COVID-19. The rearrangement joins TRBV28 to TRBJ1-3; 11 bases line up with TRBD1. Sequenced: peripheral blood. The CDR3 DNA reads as TGTGCCAGCAGTTTTCAGGGACAGGGGGTCGGAAACACCATATATTTT. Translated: CASSFQGQGVGNTIYF.